This T cell receptor (beta chain) is drawn from a study of regulatory T cells in long-lasting Graves disease. Investigators prepared the TCR beta libraries by applying iRepertoire HTBI primers and Arm-PCR of CDR3 regions. Via MiXCR, TCRdb re-called the multiplex PCR reads, giving one row per CDR3 protein. This sample yields roughly 400,000 distinct CDR3 sequences, of which about a fifth are seen a single time; 20% belongs to the top ten. Study results and caveats: Repertoires from persistent disease leaned toward TRBV28, TRBJ1-2 and TRBJ2-5. TCR diversity in persistent Graves' patients was below that of newly diagnosed ones. With a small sample size, accuracy may have been reduced. The persistent group shared around 2,600 public clonotypes, more than the roughly 970 shared by new patients.

The time point is: persistent/refractory GD, antithyroid drugs over 5 years with positive TRAb. From PBMCs, RNA was extracted and then used to make the TCR library. Unmatched junction bases numbered 8, after V lost 6 bases and J lost 5 bases. This CDR3 has 15 residues. This clonotype came up many times. Antigen: not known. This rearrangement joins TRBV12-3 or TRBV12-4 to TRBJ2-5, with TRBD2 matching 11 bases. Sequencing used peripheral blood mononuclear cells (PBMCs), obtained when the disease was refractory, from a patient treated with antithyroid drugs. The TCR was taken from a female donor with Graves disease. This chain's CDR3 is CASSLNSGRGETQYF. The CDR3, as DNA: TGTGCCAGCAGCCTGAATAGCGGGAGGGGGGAGACCCAGTACTTC.